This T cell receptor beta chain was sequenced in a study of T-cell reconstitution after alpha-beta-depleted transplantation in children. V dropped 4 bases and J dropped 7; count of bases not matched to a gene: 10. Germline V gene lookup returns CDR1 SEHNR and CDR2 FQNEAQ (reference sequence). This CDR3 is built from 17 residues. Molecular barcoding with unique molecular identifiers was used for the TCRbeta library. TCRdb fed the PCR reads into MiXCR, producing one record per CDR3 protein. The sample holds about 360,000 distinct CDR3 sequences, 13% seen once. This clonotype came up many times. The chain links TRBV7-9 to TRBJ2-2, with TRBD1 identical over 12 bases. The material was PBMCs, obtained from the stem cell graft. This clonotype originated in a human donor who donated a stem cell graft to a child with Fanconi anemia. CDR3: CASSSPMGQGAIGELFF. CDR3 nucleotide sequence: TGTGCCAGCAGCTCGCCTATGGGACAGGGGGCAATCGGGGAGCTGTTTTTT.